Given below is one T cell receptor beta chain in context. The target of this receptor is not known. There are no base qualities to consult, and no much larger clone falls within one base. The data derive from a study of blood T cell repertoires in COVID-19 (dated by TCRdb to 2019 to 2021). Broadly, across the study: The collaborator samples originated in the United States, Italy and Spain and spanned the acute and convalescent phases of COVID-19. A de-identified subject ID, COVID-19 status, age in years and sex were almost always included in the sample metadata. The samples were drawn from two sources: the first 160 participants of the ongoing ImmuneRACE study, and 1,000 to 1,500 subjects contributed by 6 global collaborators. The repertoires were made available in a free public database intended to serve as a resource for research on the immune response to SARS-CoV-2. The material from the prospective study consisted of cDNA or gDNA derived from T cells, B-cell-depleted T cells, or PBMCs. Subjects who had been exposed to COVID-19, were actively infected with it, or had recovered from it provided the deeply sampled blood TCRbeta repertoires that made up the dataset. Where HLA class I and class II types were available, the types were taken from metadata supplied by the sample provider, not from assay-based typing. Broad study findings and their caveats: The amount of clinical and demographic metadata varied by source and participant and was provided uncurated.

CDR1 LGHDT and CDR2 YNNKEL are derived from the germline V gene (reference sequence). The CDR3 starts with the cysteine, ends with the phenylalanine, and has 15 residues. Here the CDR3 DNA is all that survives: 45 bases in frame from base 1. V and J are trimmed by 4 bases and 8 bases, and the gene matches miss 10 bases of the junction. Collaborating institutions collected whole blood in K2EDTA tubes following their own protocols. For TCRbeta analysis, collaborators shipped samples as frozen whole blood, isolated PBMCs, or DNA extracted from either of those sample types. TCRbeta CDR3 regions were amplified from genomic DNA using the immunoSEQ Assay, a bias-controlled multiplex PCR. The source study handled its data this way. The number of nucleated cells in each sample was estimated from the amplification of reference gene primers within the assay. Sequence reads were collapsed and filtered to measure the absolute abundance of every unique TCRbeta CDR3 rearrangement. For each sample, productive Simpson clonality was calculated as the square root of Simpson's diversity index over productive rearrangements. TCRdb's version of the immuneACCESS table is confined to in-frame rearrangements and falls short of the full clone set. An unresolved V gene accounts for under half of the shortfall where checked; the remainder is of unknown origin. That table supplies the V and J calls and clone size; D and trimming were determined from the DNA. Recorded for this sample are 55,000 to 90,000 clones; about 91% of them occurred a single time. The ten most abundant clones make up approximately 14% of the sample.

The TCR sequence derives from a human donor with active COVID-19. The donor label of this sample is uncertain. Sequencing used peripheral blood. The chain uses TRBV3-1 (or the pseudogene TRBV3-2) and TRBJ2-1, with 8 bases matching TRBD2. The sequence in DNA is TGTGCCAGCAGCCGTAATAGCGGGATGGAAGATGAGCAGTTCTTC. This is translated as CASSRNSGMEDEQFF.